The 8 T cell receptor beta chains below were found in one sample sequenced in a study of cytomegalovirus exposure and HLA in healthy donors. TCRdb's table, derived via immunoSEQ multiplex PCR, lists solely in-frame clones and lacks some. The sample consists of around 400,000 clones, about nine tenths of them appearing once. Material: PBMCs. The receptors were sampled from a woman under 30 in good health and CMV-seronegative.

This clone was observed a handful of times. The chain couples TRBV2 to TRBJ1-2; 8 bases are a match to TRBD1. This CDR3 is 13 amino acids long. The germline V gene encodes CDR1 SNHLY and CDR2 FYNNEI. V shed 5 bases, J shed 8 bases, and the junction held 7 bases outside the gene matches. The CDR3 coding sequence is TGTGCCAGCAGTCAGGCGACAGGGGACGGCTACACCTTC. Amino acid sequence: CASSQATGDGYTF.

The chain uses TRBV5-1 and TRBJ1-1; TRBD1 matches at 9 bases. This CDR3 is 14 amino acids long. Trimming took 4 bases from V and 3 from J; bases not matched to a gene: 4. The germline V gene has CDR1 SGHRS and CDR2 YFSETQ. CDR3 coding DNA: TGCGCCAGCAGCCAACAGGGGGCGGACACTGAAGCTTTCTTT. The encoded protein is CASSQQGADTEAFF.

As concerns this clone: At one end the junction does not follow the germline gene, possibly because of a read error. This chain links TRBV7-2 with TRBJ1-5, with a possible D match to TRBD1 (5 bases). From germline, CDR1 is SGHTA and CDR2 FQGNSA. The CDR3 length is 13 residues. CDR3 in DNA: TGTGCCAGCAGCTTACAGGGAAATCGGCCCCAGCATTTT. Translating gives CASSLQGNRPQHF.

J is TRBJ1-2 and V is TRBV6-1; possible D gene TRBD1, 5 bases. The CDR3 has 17 amino acids. V was clipped by 0 bases and J by 4 bases, with 18 bases between them. CDR1 and CDR2 (germline): MNHNS, SASEGT. The CDR3 DNA reads as TGTGCCAGCAGTGAAGCGGGTTGGGGCGCGATTTCCTATGGCTACACCTTC. Protein: CASSEAGWGAISYGYTF.

The chain combines TRBV28 with TRBJ2-3; weak D call: TRBD1 (6 bases). Germline CDR1 is MDHEN and CDR2 is SYDVKM. This CDR3 spans 15 amino acids. V lost 7 bases and J 3 bases, leaving 17 bases between the germline ends. The CDR3 nucleotides read TGTGCCAGCAAGTTTGGGGGCACTGGGACAGATACGCAGTATTTT. The encoded protein is CASKFGGTGTDTQYF.

This chain joins TRBV28 and TRBJ1-4; D gene unclear. This CDR3 is 11 amino acids long. The V gene's germline CDR1 is MDHEN and CDR2 SYDVKM. V was pared by 5 bases and J by 4 bases, with 2 bases between. The CDR3 nucleotides read TGTGCCAGCAGTCATAATGAAAAACTGTTTTTT. It is translated as CASSHNEKLFF.

The rearrangement links TRBV20-1 to TRBJ2-7; D not resolved. This CDR3 has 11 residues. CDR1 and CDR2 from the germline V gene are DFQATT and SNEGSKA (reference sequence). V shed 6 bases and J shed 3 bases, with 9 bases lying between them. The CDR3 is CSAPLSYEQYF. In DNA form, the CDR3 reads TGCAGTGCCCCACTTAGCTACGAGCAGTACTTC.

The rearrangement joins TRBV11-2 to TRBJ2-7; a weak D match, TRBD1 (6 bases). Germline CDR1 is SGHAT and CDR2 is FQNNGV. Trimming removed 5 bases from V and 1 base from J, with 12 bases in between. CDR3 size: 14 residues. CDR3 amino acids: CASSMQGLSYEQYF. As DNA, the CDR3 is TGTGCCAGCAGCATGCAGGGGCTTTCCTACGAGCAGTACTTC.